The 17 T cell receptor beta chains below all came from one sample that was sequenced in a study of CD8 T cell repertoires and HIV-1 epitope variants. Data came from immunoSEQ multiplex PCR; TCRdb stores just in-frame clones and leaves some out. Of approximately 5,100 clones detected, 66% appear once; the ten largest clones hold about 42%. These receptors' antigens are unknown. Input material: cultured CD8+ T cells derived from PBMCs. These receptors were taken from a male donor with HIV.

This clone came up a few times. The rearrangement joins TRBV7-9 to TRBJ2-7; D may be TRBD1 (5 bases). The CDR3 consists of 12 residues. Trimming cost V 6 bases and J 5 bases, with 11 bases left between them. CDR1 is SEHNR, CDR2 FQNEAQ, per germline (reference sequence). The CDR3 DNA follows: TGTGCCAGCAGTCAGGACAATCACGAGCAGTACTTC. Residues: CASSQDNHEQYF.

The table lists this clone with a few counts. The chain uses TRBV7-2 and TRBJ2-7; D may be TRBD2 (6 bases). The CDR3 contains 14 residues. Germline CDR1 reads SGHTA; CDR2 reads FQGNSA. The ends were cut back, 5 bases at V and 5 bases at J, with 16 bases in the middle. This CDR3 reads CASSPGPGGNEQYF. The CDR3 nucleotides are TGTGCCAGCAGCCCCGGGCCGGGCGGGAACGAGCAGTACTTC. Based on the CDR3 plus reference TRBV7-2 and TRBJ2-7, the full variable domain is GAGVSQSPSNKVTEKGKDVELRCDPISGHTALYWYRQSLGQGLEFLIYFQGNSAPDKSGLPSDRFSAERTGGSVSTLTIQRTQQEDSAVYLCASSPGPGGNEQYFGPGTRLTVT.

This clone has a handful of counts. The V and J genes are TRBV19 and TRBJ1-2; 10 bases line up with TRBD1. The CDR3 extends over 16 amino acids. The trim removed 3 bases at V and 6 bases at J, leaving 10 bases unmatched. CDR1 is LNHDA and CDR2 is SQIVND in the germline V gene (reference sequence). DNA of the CDR3: TGTGCCAGTAGTATCTTGGGGACAGGGGACGTCAATGGCTACACCTTC. This encodes CASSILGTGDVNGYTF.

In nucleotides, the CDR3 is TGCAGCGTTGACCCAGACGGGACAGGGGGAGGAAAACTGTTTTTT. The encoded protein is CSVDPDGTGGGKLFF. The chain employs TRBV29-1 and TRBJ1-4, with 11 bases lining up with TRBD1. Losses at the gene ends were 3 bases for V and 10 bases for J; bases not matched to a gene: 10. The CDR3 has 15 residues. Germline assignment: CDR1 SQVTM and CDR2 ANQGSEA.

The chain employs TRBV6-5 and TRBJ2-6; D is uncertain. The V and J ends lost 2 bases and 2 bases respectively, with 7 bases between them. Germline V gene sequence: CDR1 MNHEY, CDR2 SVGAGI. The CDR3 spans 15 residues. The CDR3 loop is CASSYSRTGANVLTF. CDR3 nucleotide sequence: TGTGCCAGCAGTTACAGCAGGACTGGGGCCAACGTCCTGACTTTC.

The chain combines TRBV5-5 with TRBJ2-7; D perhaps matches TRBD1 (7 bases). The CDR3 is 13 residues long. V shed 2 bases and J shed 6 bases, with 12 bases lying between them. CDR1 and CDR2 from the germline V gene are SGHKS and YYEKEE (reference sequence). CDR3 loop: CASSFQGGSEQYF. The CDR3 DNA is TGTGCCAGCAGCTTCCAGGGGGGATCCGAGCAGTACTTC.

The V and J genes are TRBV28 and TRBJ2-7; D gene unclear. The germline CDR1 and CDR2 sequences are MDHEN and SYDVKM. The V and J ends lost 7 bases and 2 bases respectively, with 12 bases between them. The CDR3 contains 13 residues. CDR3 amino acids: CASNRDTAYEQYF. In nucleotides, the CDR3 is TGTGCCAGCAATAGGGATACCGCCTACGAGCAGTACTTC.

The V and J genes are TRBV10-3 and TRBJ2-7, with D perhaps TRBD1 (6 bases). V was trimmed by 6 bases and J by 7 bases, leaving 16 bases between them. There are 13 residues in the CDR3. Germline values: CDR1 ENHRY, CDR2 SYGVKD. DNA for the CDR3: TGTGCCATCAGGGCATTGGGGGCGTGGGAGCAGTACTTC. Residues: CAIRALGAWEQYF.

This clone is labeled large. The CDR3 sequence: CASSPELDYYEQYF. DNA of the CDR3: TGCGCCAGCAGCCCTGAGTTGGATTACTACGAGCAGTACTTC. The rearrangement links TRBV5-1 to TRBJ2-7; D is unclear. Germline V gives CDR1 SGHRS, CDR2 YFSETQ. This CDR3 has 14 residues. Trimming took off 4 bases at V and 3 bases at J, with 14 bases between the two ends.

The chain employs TRBV5-1 and TRBJ2-1; unclear D gene. Germline V CDR1 and CDR2: SGHRS, YFSETQ. This CDR3 is built from 13 residues. The V gene lost 0 bases and the J gene lost 4 bases, with 5 bases spanning the gap. The CDR3: CASSLDSYNEQFF. CDR3 DNA: TGCGCCAGCAGCTTGGACAGTTACAATGAGCAGTTCTTC.

The rearrangement uses TRBV7-2 and TRBJ2-6, with D possibly TRBD2 on 6 matching bases. The CDR3 contains 18 residues. Germline CDR1 and CDR2: SGHTA and FQGNSA. V was clipped by 5 bases and J by 5 bases, with 22 bases between them. The CDR3: CASSIRGRRQSRANVLTF. For the CDR3, the DNA is TGTGCCAGCAGCATACGGGGGAGACGACAAAGTCGGGCCAACGTCCTGACTTTC.

This clone occurred once. The V and J genes are TRBV4-3 and TRBJ2-7, with D unresolved. V dropped 0 bases and J dropped 2 bases, with 11 bases sitting between them. Per germline, CDR1 LGHNA and CDR2 YSLEER. The CDR3 length is 15 residues. CDR3 nucleotides: TGCGCCAGCAGCCAAGATTCGAGTTCCCCCTACGAGCAGTACTTC. Encoded protein: CASSQDSSSPYEQYF.

J is TRBJ2-5 and V is TRBV11-2; no firm D call. Judging by the DNA end, TRBJ2-7 fits better; the J call may be wrong. The germline V gene has CDR1 SGHAT and CDR2 FQNNGV. The CDR3 is 15 amino acids. The CDR3 sequence is CASSLSMYGSYEQYF. CDR3 bases: TGTGCCAGCAGCTTATCGATGTACGGCTCCTACGAGCAGTACTTC.

This chain links TRBV19 with TRBJ2-1, with 13 bases that match TRBD2. V dropped 5 bases and J dropped 4; count of bases not matched to a gene: 14. This CDR3 spans 19 amino acids. Germline V gives CDR1 LNHDA, CDR2 SQIVND (reference sequence). The DNA of the CDR3 is TGTGCCAGTAGTGACCGGACTAGCGGGGGCCTGGGGATATACAATGAGCAGTTCTTC. Its translation is CASSDRTSGGLGIYNEQFF.

The genes are TRBV28 and TRBJ1-1; no reliable D call. V was shortened by 2 bases and J by 1 base, with 2 bases between the two germline ends. The length of the CDR3 is 12 residues. Germline V gene sequence: CDR1 MDHEN, CDR2 SYDVKM. For the CDR3, the DNA is TGTGCCAGCAGTTTAGGGAACACTGAAGCTTTCTTT. It codes for CASSLGNTEAFF.

The chain joins TRBV19 to TRBJ2-1; 12 bases fit TRBD2. After removal of 2 bases from V and 2 bases from J, the junction contained 1 base not matched to a gene. Germline CDR1 reads LNHDA; CDR2 reads SQIVND (reference sequence). The CDR3 sequence is 16 residues long. In DNA form, the CDR3 reads TGTGCCAGTAGTATACGGACTAGCGGGACCTACAATGAGCAGTTCTTC. Translating it yields CASSIRTSGTYNEQFF.

The chain's CDR3 is CASSSGGGRADEQFF. The CDR3 bases are TGTGCCAGCAGCTCAGGCGGCGGGAGGGCCGATGAGCAGTTCTTC. This chain joins TRBV5-4 and TRBJ2-1; 9 positions agree with TRBD2. This CDR3 contains 15 residues. Germline CDR1 SGHNT, CDR2 YYREEE (reference sequence). The ends lost 3 bases at V and 8 bases at J; junction bases unmatched: 9.